This T cell receptor (beta chain) was obtained from a study of shared clonotypes between healthy human individuals. Study conclusions and caveats: Collection of samples was limited to blood; tissue repertoires likely differ.

This table comes from immunoSEQ multiplex PCR, and its TCRdb copy is limited to in-frame clones, with some not included. The sample contains roughly 300,000 clones, over 70% of which appear only once. Regarding this clone: The antigen remains unidentified.

This TCR came from a man aged 25 to 40 in good health. Sequencing was carried out using memory CD4+ T cells sorted from blood. This sample's subset: CD45RA-negative fraction.

The CDR3 DNA follows: TGTGCCAGCAGCTTAGGGACAGGGGCCAAAAACATTCAGTACTTC. Amino acids: CASSLGTGAKNIQYF. This chain links TRBV7-2 with TRBJ2-4; 8 positions match TRBD1. The length of the CDR3 is 15 residues. With 1 base clipped from V and 1 base from J, the junction kept 0 bases outside the gene matches. The germline V gene has CDR1 SGHTA and CDR2 FQGNSA.